Listed below are T cell receptor beta chains from one sample, sequenced in a study of OX40 agonist ivuxolimab in advanced cancers. Sequencing was performed with immunoSEQ multiplex PCR; in TCRdb, only in-frame clones are kept and a portion is missing. The data show 45,000 to 70,000 clones, roughly 84% seen once. The input for sequencing was CD4+ or CD8+ T cells sorted from blood, taken in a trial of the OX40 agonist ivuxolimab. These receptors were obtained from an adult with an advanced solid tumor such as melanoma, head and neck, liver or kidney cancer. Both conserved end residues are part of each CDR3. A D gene is named only where the DNA matches it firmly. Expanded clones get a size class; other rows say once, few or many, or leave the size out.

TGTGCCAGCAGTGCGACTGGCTCAGTGGGAGAAAAACTGTTTTTT CASSATGSVGEKLFF NA TRBJ1-4 TRBV6-1 NA
TGTGCCAGCAGCTTGGGTCCGGGGCAGGGCAAGTCCTCTGGAAACACCATATATTTT CASSLGPGQGKSSGNTIYF NA TRBJ1-3 TRBV7-6 NA
TGTGCCAGCAGCTTATATTGGGGCACCGGGGAGCTGTTTTTT CASSLYWGTGELFF NA TRBJ2-2 TRBV11-3 NA
TGTGCCAGCAGTGAAAGTCACCGCAGCTCTGGGGCCAACGTCCTGACTTTC CASSESHRSSGANVLTF NA TRBJ2-6 TRBV6-1 NA
TGTGCCAGCCAAGACATGACAGGGTCGTGGGAGACCCAGTACTTC CASQDMTGSWETQYF NA TRBJ2-5 TRBV6-1 TRBD1
TGTGCCAGCAGTCTACAGGGGGCGAGGACTGAAGCTTTCTTT CASSLQGARTEAFF few TRBJ1-1 TRBV27 TRBD1
TGTGCCAGCACCCCGGGACGGCCCTTCTCTGGAAACACCATATATTTT CASTPGRPFSGNTIYF NA TRBJ1-3 TRBV7-9 NA
TGTGCCAGCAGTTCCCCGGGACTAGCGTACGCAGATACGCAGTATTTT CASSSPGLAYADTQYF NA TRBJ2-3 TRBV6-6 TRBD2
TGTGCCAGCACCACTGACAGGGGGCTAGGGGAGACCCAGTACTTC CASTTDRGLGETQYF NA TRBJ2-5 TRBV6-1 TRBD1
TGTGCCAGCAGCTTGGGTCACAGAATAAACACCGGGGAGCTGTTTTTT CASSLGHRINTGELFF once TRBJ2-2 TRBV7-9 NA
TGTGCCAGCACCAAATCGTACAGGGAAACTAACTATGGCTACACCTTC CASTKSYRETNYGYTF NA TRBJ1-2 TRBV2 NA
TGTGCCAGCAGCTTTGTCGGGGACACTGAAGCTTTCTTT CASSFVGDTEAFF NA TRBJ1-1 TRBV7-8 NA
TGTGCCAGCAGTTACTCGACGTCCGCAGTTGCGGAACTGTTTTTT CASSYSTSAVAELFF NA TRBJ1-4 TRBV6-5 NA
TGTGCCAGCAGCTCGCCGACAGGAAAAGAGACCCAGTACTTC CASSSPTGKETQYF NA TRBJ2-5 TRBV5-4 NA
TGCGCCAGCAGCCAGGGACAGACATACTACGAGCAGTACTTC CASSQGQTYYEQYF NA TRBJ2-7 TRBV5-1 TRBD1
TGTGCCAGCAGTTCAATCTTATTGATACAGGGAAGACGGTTCGGCACTGAAGCTTTCTTT CASSSILLIQGRRFGTEAFF NA TRBJ1-1 TRBV27 NA
TGTGCCAGTAGTATCACGCCTGGTAGGTGGTACGGCTACACCTTC CASSITPGRWYGYTF NA TRBJ1-2 TRBV19 NA
TGCGCCAGCAGCCACCGGGACCGTCCTCGGGGGGGCTACACCTTC CASSHRDRPRGGYTF NA TRBJ1-2 TRBV4-1 NA
TGCAGCGTAAGCCCACACCCGAGCTCCTACAATGAGCAGTTCTTC CSVSPHPSSYNEQFF NA TRBJ2-1 TRBV29-1 NA
TGTGCCAGCAGTGAAGGCGCTAGCGGAGGCCCCTACGAGCAGTACTTC CASSEGASGGPYEQYF NA TRBJ2-7 TRBV6-1 TRBD2
TGTGCCAGCATACAGGGGGCATTGAACACTGAAGCTTTCTTT CASIQGALNTEAFF medium-sized TRBJ1-1 TRBV2 TRBD1
TGTGCCAGCAGCCGGGGACAGACTAATGAAAAACTGTTTTTT CASSRGQTNEKLFF NA TRBJ1-4 TRBV7-9 TRBD1
TGTGCCAGCAGCCAACAGGGGACTAATGAAAAACTGTTTTTT CASSQQGTNEKLFF NA TRBJ1-4 TRBV9 TRBD1
TGCGCCAGCAGGAAATCGGACAGGGCGGGCACCGGGGAGCTGTTTTTT CASRKSDRAGTGELFF NA TRBJ2-2 TRBV10-2 TRBD1
TGTGCCAGCAGCTTAGCGCTAACTACAGCTAATTCACCCCTCCACTTT CASSLALTTANSPLHF NA TRBJ1-6 TRBV7-2 NA
TGTGCCAGCAGCCAAGGAAGGGCCAGTAGCACAGATACGCAGTATTTT CASSQGRASSTDTQYF once TRBJ2-3 TRBV7-9 NA
TGCGCCAGCAGCAAAGACGGCGGGACAGGGATGAATGAGCAGTTCTTC CASSKDGGTGMNEQFF NA TRBJ2-1 TRBV5-1 TRBD1
TGTGCCAGCAGAATACCGGGGGGAACTGAAGCTTTCTTT CASRIPGGTEAFF NA TRBJ1-1 TRBV6-5 NA
TGTGCCAGCAGCCTAATGAGGCAAGGAGCTTTCTTT CASSLMRQGAFF NA TRBJ1-1 TRBV5-1 NA
TGTGCCTGGAGTGCCGGGACAGGGGACGAAAAACTGTTTTTT CAWSAGTGDEKLFF NA TRBJ1-4 TRBV30 TRBD1
TGTGCCAGCAGGGCGGGGGAGGAGACCCAGTACTTC CASRAGEETQYF NA TRBJ2-5 TRBV6-4 TRBD2
TGTGCCAGCAATCTGCCCGTCCATGGCTACACCTTC CASNLPVHGYTF NA TRBJ1-2 TRBV7-2 NA
TGCGCCAGCAGCTTGTGGACAGTGCAGGGGAGCGAGCAGTACTTC CASSLWTVQGSEQYF once TRBJ2-7 TRBV5-1 NA
TGTGCCAGCAGTCCCCCGCAGTACGAGCAGTACTTC CASSPPQYEQYF NA TRBJ2-7 TRBV28 NA
TGTGCCAGCAGCTTGGACGAGGGCACTGAAGCTTTCTTT CASSLDEGTEAFF NA TRBJ1-1 TRBV4-2 NA
TGTGCCAGCTCATCCACAGGGTACGAGGAAAAACTGTTTTTT CASSSTGYEEKLFF NA TRBJ1-4 TRBV18 NA